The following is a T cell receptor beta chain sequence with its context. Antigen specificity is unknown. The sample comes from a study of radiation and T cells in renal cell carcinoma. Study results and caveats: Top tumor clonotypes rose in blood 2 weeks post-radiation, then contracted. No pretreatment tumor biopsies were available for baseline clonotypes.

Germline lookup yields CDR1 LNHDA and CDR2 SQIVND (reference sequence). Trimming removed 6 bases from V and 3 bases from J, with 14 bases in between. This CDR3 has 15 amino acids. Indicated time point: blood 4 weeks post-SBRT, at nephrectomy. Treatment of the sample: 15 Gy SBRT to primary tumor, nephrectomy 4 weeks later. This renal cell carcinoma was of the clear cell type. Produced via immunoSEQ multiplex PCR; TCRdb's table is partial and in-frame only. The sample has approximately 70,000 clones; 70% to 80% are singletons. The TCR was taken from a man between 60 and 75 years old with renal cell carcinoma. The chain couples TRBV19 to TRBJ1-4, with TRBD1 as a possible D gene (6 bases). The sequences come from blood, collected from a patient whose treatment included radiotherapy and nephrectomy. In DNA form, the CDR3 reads TGTGCCAGTAGCCTCAACAGGGCAGCTAATGAAAAACTGTTTTTT. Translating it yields CASSLNRAANEKLFF. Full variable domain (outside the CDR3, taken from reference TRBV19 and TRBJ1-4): DGGITQSPKYLFRKEGQNVTLSCEQNLNHDAMYWYRQDPGQGLRLIYYSQIVNDFQKGDIAEGYSVSREKKESFPLTVTSAQKNPTAFYLCASSLNRAANEKLFFGSGTQLSVL.